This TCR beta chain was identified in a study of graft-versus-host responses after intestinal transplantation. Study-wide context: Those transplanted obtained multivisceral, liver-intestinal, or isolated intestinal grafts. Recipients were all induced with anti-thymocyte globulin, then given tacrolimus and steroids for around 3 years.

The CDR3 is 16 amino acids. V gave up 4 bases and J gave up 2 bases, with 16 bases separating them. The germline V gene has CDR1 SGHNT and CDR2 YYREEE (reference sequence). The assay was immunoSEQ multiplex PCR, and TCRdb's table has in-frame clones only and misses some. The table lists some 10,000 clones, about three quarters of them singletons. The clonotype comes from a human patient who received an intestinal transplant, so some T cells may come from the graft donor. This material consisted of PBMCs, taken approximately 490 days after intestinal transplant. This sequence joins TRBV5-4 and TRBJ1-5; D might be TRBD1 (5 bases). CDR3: CASSQVQGFGNQPQHF. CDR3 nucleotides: TGTGCCAGCAGCCAAGTCCAGGGTTTTGGCAATCAGCCCCAGCATTTT.